The 5 T cell receptor beta chains given below trace back to one sample, sequenced in a study of T cell changes during pregnancy in multiple sclerosis. Measured with immunoSEQ multiplex PCR; TCRdb has only the in-frame clones, and not every one. Altogether about 100,000 clones are present, approximately 92% being singletons, with the ten largest covering approximately 2%. Sequencing used peripheral blood, obtained after pregnancy. These receptors were collected from a female donor with multiple sclerosis, enrolled in a pregnancy study.

This chain connects TRBV5-1 to TRBJ2-2, with D perhaps matching TRBD1 (5 bases). V was shortened by 4 bases and J by 2 bases, with 15 bases between the two germline ends. CDR3 length equals 16 residues. Germline lookup yields CDR1 SGHRS and CDR2 YFSETQ. For the CDR3, the DNA is TGCGCCAGCAGCCCCCTGGGCAGGGAAAACACCGGGGAGCTGTTTTTT. Translation: CASSPLGRENTGELFF.

This clone showed up just once. The V gene is TRBV9, the J gene TRBJ1-1; D unclear. The CDR3 is made up of 13 amino acids. V was clipped by 3 bases and J by 3 bases, with 9 bases between them. Germline CDR1 is SGDLS and CDR2 is YYNGEE. CDR3 coding DNA: TGTGCCAGCAGCGAGAGAGGATACACTGAAGCTTTCTTT. It is translated as CASSERGYTEAFF.

This sequence joins TRBV7-2 and TRBJ1-2, with a possible D match to TRBD1 (6 bases). The CDR3 is made up of 14 amino acids. Trimming left V 3 bases short and J 0 bases short, with 8 bases between. The germline gives CDR1 SGHTA, CDR2 FQGNSA. This chain's CDR3 is CASSFGTSNYGYTF. DNA for the CDR3: TGTGCCAGCAGCTTCGGGACATCTAACTATGGCTACACCTTC.

This clone came up once. This chain links TRBV10-3 with TRBJ1-2; D unresolved. V was trimmed by 7 bases and J by 8 bases, leaving 20 bases between them. The V gene's germline CDR1 is ENHRY and CDR2 SYGVKD. The CDR3 runs to 14 residues. CDR3 bases: TGTGCCATCAAATCTCTGACCGGCCTGCGGGGCTACACCTTC. Translated, it gives CAIKSLTGLRGYTF.

The CDR3 DNA follows: TGTGCCAGCAGTCCCGGGAGGGGCCAAGAGACCCAGTACTTC. Amino acids: CASSPGRGQETQYF. The chain is built from TRBV6-1 and TRBJ2-5; 8 nucleotides agree with TRBD2. This CDR3 has 14 residues. Germline CDR1 and CDR2: MNHNS and SASEGT. J lost 1 base, V lost 5 bases, and 3 bases had no gene match.